The rows below give T cell receptor beta chains drawn from one sample of a study of response to subunit inactivated influenza vaccine. Via MiXCR, TCRdb re-called the RT-PCR reads, giving one row per CDR3 protein. This sample has fewer than 700,000 distinct CDR3 sequences; about an eighth occur once, and the top ten carry approximately 14%. The material was PBMCs from blood, obtained roughly 6 weeks after vaccination. The receptors come from a man aged 50 to 60 who received an inactivated influenza vaccine. Each CDR3 is given with its conserved first and last residue.

TRBV7-6	TRBJ2-2	16	CASSFGTGVLTGELFF
TRBV7-9	TRBJ2-5	12	CASSLVMWTQYF
TRBV4-3	TRBJ2-3	15	CASSQGQGASDTQYF
TRBV6-1	TRBJ1-6	15	CASSTTGGSNSPLHF
TRBV12-3/TRBV12-4	TRBJ1-2	13	CASSLLPGRGYTF
TRBV3-1	TRBJ1-3	16	CASSPPGRSSGNTIYF
TRBV29-1	TRBJ2-6	14	CSVASDGGANVLTF
TRBV29-1	TRBJ2-4	13	CSGLTVLRNIQYF
TRBV5-1	TRBJ1-1	14	CASSLTGGRTEAFF
TRBV28	TRBJ2-5	15	CASKELAVPMETQYF
TRBV27	TRBJ2-3	18	CASAYRQEASGSTDTQYF
TRBV7-6	TRBJ2-1	15	CASSSLRGNYNEQFF
TRBV7-9	TRBJ1-1	15	CASSFLAGQGSEAFF
TRBV5-1	TRBJ2-2	15	CASSLDTGGIGELFF
TRBV7-9	TRBJ2-5	16	CASSVGQRVGQETQYF
TRBV10-3	TRBJ2-3	15	CAISEKVTRTDTQYF
TRBV12-3/TRBV12-4	TRBJ2-7	13	CASSSDGTYEQYF
TRBV4-1	TRBJ1-1	16	CASSQDMGTVNTEAVF
TRBV15	TRBJ1-5	15	CATSRAGESNQPQHF
TRBV20-1	TRBJ2-7	14	CSAFSGGADYEQYF
TRBV29-1	TRBJ2-7	11	CSVEVAQVAYF
TRBV5-5	TRBJ2-3	15	CASSTRQGSRGTQYF
TRBV29-1	TRBJ1-2	10	CSVLRSGYTF
TRBV7-6	TRBJ2-1	14	CASSLAQLAAEQFF
TRBV7-8	TRBJ2-3	15	CASSLEGQGPDTQYF
TRBV6-2/TRBV6-3	TRBJ2-2	15	CAIAYSSHKSGELFF
TRBV6-2/TRBV6-3	TRBJ1-1	16	CASSYSIGQVRTEAFF
TRBV7-8	TRBJ1-5	13	CASSLFLYQPQHF
TRBV4-2	TRBJ2-3	14	CASSQAWGTDTQYF
TRBV5-4	TRBJ2-6	17	CASSLEARNSGANVLTF
TRBV24-1	TRBJ2-5	13	CATGTGGQETQYF
TRBV6-1	TRBJ2-7	15	CASSRTSGDSYEQYF
TRBV7-3	TRBJ2-7	14	CASSSRGQGHEQYF
TRBV11-1	TRBJ2-1	16	CASSPTRESSYNEQFF
TRBV4-1	TRBJ2-7	16	CASSPQDRGLYYEQYF
TRBV7-2	TRBJ1-2	12	CASSSSTGGYTF
TRBV28	TRBJ2-1	12	CASSLSPASQFF
TRBV5-1	TRBJ1-3	14	CASSLEGSGNTIYF
TRBV4-3	TRBJ2-3	13	CASSQDHTDTQYF
TRBV2	TRBJ2-7	13	CASRDGSSYEQYF
TRBV20-1	TRBJ2-2	15	CSARDRRVGTGELFF